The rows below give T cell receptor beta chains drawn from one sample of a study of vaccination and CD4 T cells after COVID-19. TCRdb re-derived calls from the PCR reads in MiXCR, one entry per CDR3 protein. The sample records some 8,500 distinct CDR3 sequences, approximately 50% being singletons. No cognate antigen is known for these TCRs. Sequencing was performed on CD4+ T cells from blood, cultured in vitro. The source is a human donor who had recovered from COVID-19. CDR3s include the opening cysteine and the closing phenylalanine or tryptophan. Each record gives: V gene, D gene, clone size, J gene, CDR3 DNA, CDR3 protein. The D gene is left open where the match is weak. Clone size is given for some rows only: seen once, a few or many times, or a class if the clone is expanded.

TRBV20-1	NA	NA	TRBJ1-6	TGCAGTGCTAGAATGAGGGGGAGCTCCTATAATTCACCCCTCCACTTT	CSARMRGSSYNSPLHF
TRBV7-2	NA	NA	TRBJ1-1	TGTGCCAGCAGCTTGGAACAGGTCCTCACTGAAGCTTTCTTT	CASSLEQVLTEAFF
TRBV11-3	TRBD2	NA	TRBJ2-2	TGTGCCAGCAGCTCGACTAGCGGGGTGAACACCGGGGAGCTGTTTTTT	CASSSTSGVNTGELFF
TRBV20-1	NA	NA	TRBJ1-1	TGCAGTGCTAGCATCGCGGGGAACACTGAAGCTTTCTTT	CSASIAGNTEAFF
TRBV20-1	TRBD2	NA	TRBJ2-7	TGCAGTGCAACTAAACTAGCGGGGACTTGGGAGCAGTACTTC	CSATKLAGTWEQYF
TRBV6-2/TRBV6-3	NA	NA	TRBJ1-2	TGTGCCAGCAGTTATCTGGCAGGGAAAACCTATGGCTACACCTTC	CASSYLAGKTYGYTF
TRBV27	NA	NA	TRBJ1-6	TGTGCCAGCAGTCCAAGACTGAGACAATATAATTCACCCCTCCACTTT	CASSPRLRQYNSPLHF
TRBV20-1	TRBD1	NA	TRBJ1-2	TGCAGTGCTAGACCTGACAGGGTTTGGGGCTACACCTTC	CSARPDRVWGYTF
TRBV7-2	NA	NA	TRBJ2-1	TGTGCCAGCAGCTTAGAGCCTCAGGGCAATGAGCAGTTCTTC	CASSLEPQGNEQFF
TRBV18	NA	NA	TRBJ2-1	TGTGCCAGCTCACCTCGGGGGCAAGGGTCGAATGAGCAGTTCTTC	CASSPRGQGSNEQFF
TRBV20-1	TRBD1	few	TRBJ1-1	TGCAGTGCTATCCCAGGGGGACAATTCAACACTGAAGCTTTCTTT	CSAIPGGQFNTEAFF
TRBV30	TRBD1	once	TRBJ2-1	TGTGCCTGGAGTGGGGACAGCTACAATGAGCAGTTCTTC	CAWSGDSYNEQFF
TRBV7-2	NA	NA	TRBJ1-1	TGTGCCAGCAGCGGGCTGGCGAACACTGAAGCTTTCTTT	CASSGLANTEAFF
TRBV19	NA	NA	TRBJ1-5	TGTGCCAGTAGTATAGTCCTTCGAGGCCCCCAGCATTTT	CASSIVLRGPQHF
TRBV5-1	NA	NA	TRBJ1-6	TGCGCCAGCAGCTTGGAAACGAGGGTTTCATATAATTCACCCCTCCACTTT	CASSLETRVSYNSPLHF
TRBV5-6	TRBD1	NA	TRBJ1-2	TGTGCCAGCAGCACCGACAGGGGGCTGGGCTATGGCTACACCTTC	CASSTDRGLGYGYTF
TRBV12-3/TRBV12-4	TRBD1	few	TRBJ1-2	TGTGCCAGCAGTGCATCAGGGGGCGCTAGGCTAGACTATGGCTACACCTTC	CASSASGGARLDYGYTF
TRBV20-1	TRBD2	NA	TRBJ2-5	TGCAGCGTAAGCGGGGGGGCAGAAAAGACCCAGTACTTC	CSVSGGAEKTQYF
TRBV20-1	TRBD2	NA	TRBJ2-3	TGCAGTGCCCCCGGGGGCGGGGGGGATTACGATACGCAGTATTTT	CSAPGGGGDYDTQYF
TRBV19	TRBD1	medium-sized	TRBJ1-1	TGTGCCAGTCTCGGGACAGGGGGGGTGAACACTGAAGCTTTCTTT	CASLGTGGVNTEAFF
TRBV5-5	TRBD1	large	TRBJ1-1	TGTGCCAGCAGCGTGGCTAGGACAGGGGGCACTGAAGCTTTCTTT	CASSVARTGGTEAFF
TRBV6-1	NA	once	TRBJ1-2	TGTGCCAGCAGCCCCGACACCTTCTATGGCTACACCTTC	CASSPDTFYGYTF
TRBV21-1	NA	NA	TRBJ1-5	TGTGCCAGGACATTGTGCAATCAGCCCCAGCATTTT	CARTLCNQPQHF
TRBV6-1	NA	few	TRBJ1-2	TGTGCCAGCAGTGATAAGGGCAGGACTAACTATGGCTACACCTTC	CASSDKGRTNYGYTF
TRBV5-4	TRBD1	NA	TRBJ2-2	TGTGCCAGCAGCTCTTTGACAGGGGTAAACACCGGGGAGCTGTTTTTT	CASSSLTGVNTGELFF
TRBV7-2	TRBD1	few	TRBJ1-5	TGTGCCAGCAGCCCAGGGGGCAGGAACAATCAGCCCCAGCATTTT	CASSPGGRNNQPQHF
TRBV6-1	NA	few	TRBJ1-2	TGTGCCAGCAGTCCGGCTGCTAACTATGGCTACACCTTC	CASSPAANYGYTF
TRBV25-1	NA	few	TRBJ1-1	TGTGCCAGCAGTGAGGGGTACACTGAAGCTTTCTTT	CASSEGYTEAFF
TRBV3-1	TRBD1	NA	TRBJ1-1	TGTGCCAGCAGCCAGCCGGGACAGGAGATTGAAGCTTTCTTT	CASSQPGQEIEAFF
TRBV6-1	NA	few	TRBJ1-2	TGTGCCAGCAGTGAAGCAGGGGAGACCTATGGCTACACCTTC	CASSEAGETYGYTF
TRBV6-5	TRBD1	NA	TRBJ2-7	TGTGCCAGCAGTTACGTCGCAGGGGGCATTTACGAGCAGTACTTC	CASSYVAGGIYEQYF
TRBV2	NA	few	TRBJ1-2	TGTGCCAGCAGTGAAAGGCTCAACTATGGCTACACCTTC	CASSERLNYGYTF
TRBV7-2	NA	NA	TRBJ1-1	TGTGCCAGCAGCTTAGTTTCTGGCCTGGGGCTGAACACTGAAGCTTTCTTT	CASSLVSGLGLNTEAFF
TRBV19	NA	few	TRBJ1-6	TGTGCCAGTAGTATCCCGGTGGGTATTAATTCACCCCTCCACTTT	CASSIPVGINSPLHF
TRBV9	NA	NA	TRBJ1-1	TGTGCCAGCAGCGCCACAGGATTAGAAGCTTTCTTT	CASSATGLEAFF
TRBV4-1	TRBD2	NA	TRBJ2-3	TGCGCCAGCAGCCCGGGGGGGATAGCTCTCATTAACACAGATACGCAGTATTTT	CASSPGGIALINTDTQYF
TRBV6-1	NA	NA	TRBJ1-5	TGTGCCAGCAGTGAAGCGTTAAGCGGGGCCCTTAGCAATCAGCCCCAGCATTTT	CASSEALSGALSNQPQHF
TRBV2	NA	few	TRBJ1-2	TGTGCCAGCGCACAGGAGCGTGGCTACACCTTC	CASAQERGYTF
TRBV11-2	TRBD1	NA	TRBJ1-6	TGTGCCAGCAGCCGCGACAGGGCGTATAATTCACCCCTCCACTTT	CASSRDRAYNSPLHF
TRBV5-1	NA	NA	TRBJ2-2	TGCGCCAGCACGGCTAGGGAGACCGGGGAGCTGTTTTTT	CASTARETGELFF
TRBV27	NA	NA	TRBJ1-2	TGTGCCAGCAGCGACCAGGGAATCGATGGCTACACCTTC	CASSDQGIDGYTF
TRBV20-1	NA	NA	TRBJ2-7	TGCAGTGCGGGAGGGACACGACCCTACGAGCAGTACTTC	CSAGGTRPYEQYF
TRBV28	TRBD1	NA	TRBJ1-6	TGTGCCACCGACAGGGGGCGCTCACCCCTCCACTTT	CATDRGRSPLHF
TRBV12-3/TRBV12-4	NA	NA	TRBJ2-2	TGTGCCAGCAGTGCTGTAACTAGCCTGAACACCGGGGAGCTGTTTTTT	CASSAVTSLNTGELFF
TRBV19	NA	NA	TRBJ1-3	TGTGCCAGTAGTCCCCGGACATTAGCCTCTGGAAACACCATATATTTT	CASSPRTLASGNTIYF
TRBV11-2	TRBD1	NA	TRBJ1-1	TGTGCCAGCAGCTTAGACCCTGGGGGACAGGGACCTGAAGCTTTCTTT	CASSLDPGGQGPEAFF
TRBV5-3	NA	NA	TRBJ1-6	TGTGCCAGAAGCCCGGACAAGTACCATAATCATAATTCACCCCTCCACTTT	CARSPDKYHNHNSPLHF
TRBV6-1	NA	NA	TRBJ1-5	TGTGCCAGCAGTCCCCCACAGCGGTTGTCCTATAGCAATCAGCCCCAGCATTTT	CASSPPQRLSYSNQPQHF